This T cell receptor (beta chain) was sequenced during a study of T cells in Graves' hyperthyroidism and ophthalmopathy. Across the whole study: Peripheral blood specimens were obtained at initial diagnosis, prior to any treatment.

This clonotype was found many times. What it recognizes is unknown. PBMCs came from more than 9.5 ml fresh peripheral blood. Study observations and caveats: Within blood appeared most thyroid clonotypes that had expanded above 0.001. The model forecast ophthalmopathy, anticipating it by a median about 6.5 months before onset.

CDR3 length: 16 amino acids. Germline CDR1 MDHEN, CDR2 SYDVKM. J lost 4 bases, V lost 3 bases, and 11 bases had no gene match. Researchers amplified the TCR beta CDR3 regions from RNA transcripts. With the HTBI primer set, the TCR CDR3 went through a first round of RT-PCR. TCRdb re-called the multiplex PCR reads with MiXCR, one entry per CDR3 protein. The table shows about 250,000 distinct CDR3 sequences, with approximately 23% occurring only once. Sequencing was performed on blood. This chain joins TRBV28 and TRBJ2-7; TRBD1 agrees at 8 bases. The receptor comes from a woman aged 40 to 49 with Graves' ophthalmopathy. The CDR3 region is CASSFIHGQGIYEQYF. The CDR3 DNA reads as TGTGCCAGCAGTTTCATCCACGGACAGGGAATTTACGAGCAGTACTTC.